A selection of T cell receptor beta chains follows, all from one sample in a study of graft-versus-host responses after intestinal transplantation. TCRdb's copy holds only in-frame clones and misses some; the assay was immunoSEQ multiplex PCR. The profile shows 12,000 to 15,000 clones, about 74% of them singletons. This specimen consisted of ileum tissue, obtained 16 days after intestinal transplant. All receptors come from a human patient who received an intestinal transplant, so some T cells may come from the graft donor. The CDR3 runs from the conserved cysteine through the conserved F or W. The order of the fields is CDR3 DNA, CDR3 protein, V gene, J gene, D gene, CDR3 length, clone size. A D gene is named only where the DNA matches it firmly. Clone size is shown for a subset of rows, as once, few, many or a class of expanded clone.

TGCGCCAGCAGCCAAGTTCAGGGAGGGAACACTGAAGCTTTCTTT	CASSQVQGGNTEAFF	TRBV4-1	TRBJ1-1	-	15	-
TGTGCCAGCGAGGGCCTACAAGAGACCCAGTACTTC	CASEGLQETQYF	TRBV7-9	TRBJ2-5	-	12	-
TGTGCCAGCAGCTTAGCCGGGGTCCCTGAAGCTTTCTTT	CASSLAGVPEAFF	TRBV7-9	TRBJ1-1	-	13	-
TGTGCCAGCAGCCCCCATTGGTCGACAGGGTCGGCTGGCTACACCTTC	CASSPHWSTGSAGYTF	TRBV7-9	TRBJ1-2	TRBD1	16	once
TGTGCCAGCAGCGTAGCTCCTAGCGGGGGGGCAGATACGCAGTATTTT	CASSVAPSGGADTQYF	TRBV9	TRBJ2-3	TRBD2	16	-
TGTGCCAGCAGCGTAGTTAGCTCTGGGGCCAACGTCCTGACTTTC	CASSVVSSGANVLTF	TRBV9	TRBJ2-6	-	15	-
TGTGCCAGCAGTGTAGGGACAGGTTATGGCTACACCTTC	CASSVGTGYGYTF	TRBV6-1	TRBJ1-2	TRBD1	13	-
TGCAGCGTCGAAGGAGGCTACCCGACCTACGAGCAGTACTTC	CSVEGGYPTYEQYF	TRBV29-1	TRBJ2-7	-	14	few
TGTGCCAGCAGCCAAGAGGAGACCCGGGCTGAAGCTTTCTTT	CASSQEETRAEAFF	TRBV4-2	TRBJ1-1	-	14	-
TGTGCCAGCAGTGCACCCCGCAGGGGGCGGGGCGGGATGAACACCGGGGAGCTGTTTTTT	CASSAPRRGRGGMNTGELFF	TRBV28	TRBJ2-2	TRBD1	20	-
TGCGCCAGCAGTAGTGCGAGCCCTTCCTACGAGCAGTACTTC	CASSSASPSYEQYF	TRBV5-1	TRBJ2-7	-	14	-
TGTGCCAGCAGTGAAGGGGGAGGGACAGGGGAGCGCAATCAGCCCCAGCATTTT	CASSEGGGTGERNQPQHF	TRBV6-1	TRBJ1-5	TRBD1	18	-
TGTGCCAGCAGTGAGACGAGGCCCTATGGCTACACCTTC	CASSETRPYGYTF	TRBV6-5	TRBJ1-2	-	13	-
TGTGCCAGCAGCCCGGACCCTAGCGGGGATTACAATGAGCAGTTCTTC	CASSPDPSGDYNEQFF	TRBV5-4	TRBJ2-1	TRBD2	16	-
TGTGCCAGCAGTTTAGGGACAGGGGCCTACGAGCAGTACTTC	CASSLGTGAYEQYF	TRBV27	TRBJ2-7	TRBD1	14	medium-sized
TGTGCCAGCAGCTCCACAGGGGGTTCCACCAATGAGCAGTTCTTC	CASSSTGGSTNEQFF	TRBV7-9	TRBJ2-1	TRBD1	15	few
TGTGCCAGCAGTGAATCCAAGCGGGGGGGCCAAGAGACCCAGTACTTC	CASSESKRGGQETQYF	TRBV25-1	TRBJ2-5	TRBD2	16	-
TGTGCCAGCAGTTTTTCCAAAACAAGGGACAGGGACGATCAGCCCCAGCATTTT	CASSFSKTRDRDDQPQHF	TRBV27	TRBJ1-5	TRBD1	18	-
TGTGCCAGCAGCCAGGGGTTGGAGGGGGGGCCTTCCTACAATGAGCAGTTCTTC	CASSQGLEGGPSYNEQFF	TRBV4-2	TRBJ2-1	-	18	-
TGTGCCAGCAGCCAGACTAGCGTATTCAATGAGCAGTTCTTC	CASSQTSVFNEQFF	TRBV6-5	TRBJ2-1	TRBD2	14	-
TGTGCCAGCAGCTTAAAACAGAACTCCTACGAGCAGTACTTC	CASSLKQNSYEQYF	TRBV5-4	TRBJ2-7	-	14	few
TGTGCCAGCAGATACACAGGGACCGGGGAGCTGTTTTTT	CASRYTGTGELFF	TRBV7-2	TRBJ2-2	-	13	-
TGTGCCAGCAGCCCACCGGGACAGCATCAGCCCCAGCATTTT	CASSPPGQHQPQHF	TRBV5-8	TRBJ1-5	TRBD1	14	-
TGTGCCAGCAGCGAGGGAAGGGCGACAGATGAGCAGTTCTTC	CASSEGRATDEQFF	TRBV9	TRBJ2-1	-	14	-
TGTGCCAGATGCGGGACTAGCGGGGCAGCTAGCTCCTACAATGAGCAGTTCTTC	CARCGTSGAASSYNEQFF	TRBV27	TRBJ2-1	TRBD2	18	-
TGTGCCAGCAGTTTATACTATTCCTACAATGAGCAGTTCTTC	CASSLYYSYNEQFF	TRBV27	TRBJ2-1	-	14	-
TGTGCCAGCAGACCGGACAGGTTCATGAACACTGAAGCTTTCTTT	CASRPDRFMNTEAFF	TRBV6-5	TRBJ1-1	TRBD1	15	-
TGTGCCAGCAGCGTAGGGTCGGGAGTCCCCTCCTACGAGCAGTACTTC	CASSVGSGVPSYEQYF	TRBV9	TRBJ2-7	-	16	-
TGTGCCAGCAGCTCCTTATGGGGACTAGCGGGGAAAGAGACCCAGTACTTC	CASSSLWGLAGKETQYF	TRBV7-9	TRBJ2-5	TRBD2	17	few
TGTGCCAGCAGTCCCCTCTCTGGGGCCAACGTCCTGACTTTC	CASSPLSGANVLTF	TRBV27	TRBJ2-6	-	14	-
TGTGCCTGGAGTACGGTCGCAAGCTTTGATACGCAGTATTTT	CAWSTVASFDTQYF	TRBV30	TRBJ2-3	-	14	-
TGTGCCAGCAGCCGAGTCAAGGGGGAGGGGGATGGCTACACCTTC	CASSRVKGEGDGYTF	TRBV7-8	TRBJ1-2	-	15	-
TGTGCCAGCAGCGGCCCTCCGGGACTATACACAGATACGCAGTATTTT	CASSGPPGLYTDTQYF	TRBV27	TRBJ2-3	TRBD2	16	-
TGTGCCTGGAACCCAAGGGGCCTCTACTCTGGAAACACCATATATTTT	CAWNPRGLYSGNTIYF	TRBV30	TRBJ1-3	-	16	-
TGTGCCACCAGCAGAGACCCCGGGACACAAGAGACCCAGTACTTC	CATSRDPGTQETQYF	TRBV15	TRBJ2-5	-	15	-
TGTGCCAGCAGCCCCTGGGATAACGGCAGGGGTCCGCAGTATTTT	CASSPWDNGRGPQYF	TRBV11-2	TRBJ2-3	-	15	-
TGTGCCTGGAGTGGACAGGGGAATACTGAAGCTTTCTTT	CAWSGQGNTEAFF	TRBV30	TRBJ1-1	TRBD1	13	-
TGTGCCATCATGGGCCAGATTAACTATGGCTACACCTTC	CAIMGQINYGYTF	TRBV10-3	TRBJ1-2	-	13	-
TGTGCCACCAGCAGAGATCAGGGGACAGGGCCAGATACGCAGTATTTT	CATSRDQGTGPDTQYF	TRBV15	TRBJ2-3	TRBD1	16	few
TGTGCCAGTAGTATAGCAGCGGGAGGGACCTACAATGAGCAGTTCTTC	CASSIAAGGTYNEQFF	TRBV19	TRBJ2-1	TRBD2	16	once
TGTGCCAGCAGTACTATACGAGAGCAGTACTTC	CASSTIREQYF	TRBV28	TRBJ2-7	-	11	-
TGTGCCAGCAGGCAGCCGGACAAGAACACCGGGGAGCTGTTTTTT	CASRQPDKNTGELFF	TRBV7-6	TRBJ2-2	-	15	-
TGTGCCAGCAGCCGACGGGCGGGTGGGGCTGGAAACACCATATATTTT	CASSRRAGGAGNTIYF	TRBV14	TRBJ1-3	-	16	-
TGTGCCAGCAGCTTAGCGACAGGGTCGGGCGAGCAGTACTTC	CASSLATGSGEQYF	TRBV11-1	TRBJ2-7	TRBD1	14	-
TGTGCCAGCAGCCCCCTAGGTCCTCAAGAGACCCAGTACTTC	CASSPLGPQETQYF	TRBV7-9	TRBJ2-5	-	14	-
TGCGCCAGCAGCTCCCTGGGACAAGGCTATTACGAGCAGTACTTC	CASSSLGQGYYEQYF	TRBV5-1	TRBJ2-7	-	15	once
TGTGCCAGTAGTAGAGGGGGACAGGGAGCCTACGAGCAGTACTTC	CASSRGGQGAYEQYF	TRBV19	TRBJ2-7	TRBD1	15	-
TGTGCCAGCAGTCAGGGAGCGGGGCTAGCTTTCTTT	CASSQGAGLAFF	TRBV6-5	TRBJ1-1	-	12	-
TGTGCCAGCAGCTTAGTCCACCACTTGACCGGGGAGCTGTTTTTT	CASSLVHHLTGELFF	TRBV5-6	TRBJ2-2	-	15	few
TGTGCCAGTAGTCCAGGGACAGACCACTACGAGCAGTACTTC	CASSPGTDHYEQYF	TRBV19	TRBJ2-7	TRBD1	14	-
TGTGCCAGCAGCCAAGGTGGGACAGGGAACACTGAAGCCTTCTTT	CASSQGGTGNTEAFF	TRBV4-2	TRBJ1-1	TRBD1	15	-
TGTGCCAGCAGCACGACTCCTAGCTCCTACAATGAGCAGTTCTTC	CASSTTPSSYNEQFF	TRBV5-6	TRBJ2-1	-	15	-